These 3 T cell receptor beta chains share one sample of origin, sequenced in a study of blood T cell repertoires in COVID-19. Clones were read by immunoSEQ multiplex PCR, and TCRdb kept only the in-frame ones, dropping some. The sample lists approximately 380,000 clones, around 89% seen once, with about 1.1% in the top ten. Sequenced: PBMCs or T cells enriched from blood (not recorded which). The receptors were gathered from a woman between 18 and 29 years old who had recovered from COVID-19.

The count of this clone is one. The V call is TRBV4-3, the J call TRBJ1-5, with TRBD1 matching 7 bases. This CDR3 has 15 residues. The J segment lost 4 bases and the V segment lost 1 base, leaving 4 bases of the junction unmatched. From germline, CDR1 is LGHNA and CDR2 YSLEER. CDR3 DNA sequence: TGCGCCAGCAGCCAAGCGAGGGGGCGGAATCAGCCCCAGCATTTT. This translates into CASSQARGRNQPQHF.

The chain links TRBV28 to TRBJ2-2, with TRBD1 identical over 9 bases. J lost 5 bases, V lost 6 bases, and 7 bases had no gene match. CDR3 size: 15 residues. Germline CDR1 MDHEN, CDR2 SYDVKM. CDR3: CASRPGQGRTGELFF. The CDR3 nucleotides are TGTGCCAGCAGACCGGGACAGGGACGGACCGGGGAGCTGTTTTTT.

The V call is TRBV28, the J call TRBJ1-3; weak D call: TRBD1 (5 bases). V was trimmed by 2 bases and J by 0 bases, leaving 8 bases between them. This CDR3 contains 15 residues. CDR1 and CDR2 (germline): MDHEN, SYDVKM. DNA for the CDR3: TGTGCCAGCAGTTTACCGGGACTCTCTGGAAACACCATATATTTT. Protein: CASSLPGLSGNTIYF.